The TCR beta chain under discussion was sequenced for a study of response to subunit inactivated influenza vaccine. The study's findings and limits: The authors suggested that every seasonal influenza vaccination recruits few new T cells.

TCRdb ran MiXCR on the RT-PCR reads and lists one entry per CDR3 protein. The table includes approximately 520,000 distinct CDR3 sequences, 25% detected once. The CDR3 is made up of 12 amino acids. V was trimmed by 6 bases and J by 8 bases, leaving 14 bases between them. The table lists this clonotype with a few counts. No antigen is known for it. The origin of this receptor is a man aged 50-59 years who received an inactivated influenza vaccine. The chain combines TRBV12-3 or TRBV12-4 with TRBJ2-7, with D uncertain. The sample here was CD4+ T cells sorted from PBMCs, taken about 5 days after vaccination. The CDR3 region is CASSPDDRKQYF. The CDR3 DNA sequence: TGTGCCAGCAGCCCTGACGATAGGAAGCAGTACTTC.